The clone carrying this TCR beta chain was detected ten times or more. Its antigen is undetermined. This entry is derived from a study of tumor-infiltrating lymphocytes in primary liver carcinoma. Findings and caveats of the study: Tumor region pairs overlapped more than did tumor-adjacent and tumor-blood pairs.

Starting from 500 ng of total RNA, TCR beta cDNA was produced with a primer in the constant region. Slightly modified ARM-PCR, run as three nested multiplex PCR rounds, produced the TCR beta libraries. Investigators reported that the first two PCR rounds, at around 11 cycles each, used TRBV1-TRBV30 forward primers with a C-beta reverse primer. Each CDR3 protein gets one entry after TCRdb re-called the multiplex PCR reads with MiXCR. Seen here are about 190,000 distinct CDR3 sequences, about 82% observed once, and the top ten hold 15% to 20%. From unsorted bulk tissue weighing roughly 19-34 mg, DNA and RNA were co-extracted. This CDR3 is built from 14 residues. V trimming: 5 bases; J trimming: 6 bases; junction bases outside the gene matches: 6. The germline CDR1 and CDR2 sequences are MDHEN and SYDVKM.

This receptor was obtained from a man aged 40-49 years with primary liver carcinoma and hepatitis B virus infection. Sequenced material: tumor tissue from primary liver carcinoma. The chain links TRBV28 to TRBJ1-5; 8 bases map to TRBD1. The CDR3 DNA reads TGTGCCAGCAGTCTGACAGGGGCGACTCAGCCCCAGCATTTT. It yields the protein CASSLTGATQPQHF. The full variable domain, completed using reference TRBV28 and TRBJ1-5, is DVKVTQSSRYLVKRTGEKVFLECVQDMDHENMFWYRQDPGLGLRLIYFSYDVKMKEKGDIPEGYSVSREKKERFSLILESASTNQTSMYLCASSLTGATQPQHFGDGTRLSIL.